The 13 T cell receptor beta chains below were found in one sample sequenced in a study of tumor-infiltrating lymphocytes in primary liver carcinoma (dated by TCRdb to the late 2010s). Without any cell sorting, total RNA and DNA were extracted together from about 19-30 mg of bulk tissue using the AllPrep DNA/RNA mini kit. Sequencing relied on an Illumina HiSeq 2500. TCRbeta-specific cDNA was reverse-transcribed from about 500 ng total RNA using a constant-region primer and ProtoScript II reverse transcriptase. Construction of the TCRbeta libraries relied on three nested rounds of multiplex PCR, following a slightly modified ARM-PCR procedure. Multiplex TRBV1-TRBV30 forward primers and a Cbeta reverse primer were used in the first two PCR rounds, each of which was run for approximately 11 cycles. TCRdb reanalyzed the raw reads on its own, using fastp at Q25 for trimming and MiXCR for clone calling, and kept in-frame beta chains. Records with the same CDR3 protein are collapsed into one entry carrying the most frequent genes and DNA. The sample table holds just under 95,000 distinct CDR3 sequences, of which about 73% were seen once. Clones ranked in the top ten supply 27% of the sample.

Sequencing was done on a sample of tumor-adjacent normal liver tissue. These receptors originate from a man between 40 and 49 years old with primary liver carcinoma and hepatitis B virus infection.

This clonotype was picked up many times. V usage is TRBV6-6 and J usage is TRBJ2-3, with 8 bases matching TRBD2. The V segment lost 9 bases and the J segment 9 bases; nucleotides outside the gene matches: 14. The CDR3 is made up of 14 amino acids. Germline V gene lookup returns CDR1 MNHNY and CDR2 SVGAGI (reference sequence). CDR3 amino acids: CASRRREARTTQYF. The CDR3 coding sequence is TGTGCCAGTCGGAGGCGGGAGGCCCGGACCACGCAGTATTTT.

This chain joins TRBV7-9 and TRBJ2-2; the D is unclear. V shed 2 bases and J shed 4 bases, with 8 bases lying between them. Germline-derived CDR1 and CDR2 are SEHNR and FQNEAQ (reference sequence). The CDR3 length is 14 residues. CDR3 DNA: TGTGCCAGCAGCTTAACAACGAGCACCGGGGAGCTGTTTTTT. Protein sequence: CASSLTTSTGELFF.

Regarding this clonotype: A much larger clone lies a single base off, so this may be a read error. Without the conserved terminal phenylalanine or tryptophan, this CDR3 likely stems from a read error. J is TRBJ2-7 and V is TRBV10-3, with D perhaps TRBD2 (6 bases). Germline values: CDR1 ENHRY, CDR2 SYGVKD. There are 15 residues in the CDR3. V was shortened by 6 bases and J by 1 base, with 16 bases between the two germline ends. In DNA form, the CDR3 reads TGTGCCATCAGGGGCGGGGACGCAGCATCCTACGAGCAGTACTCC. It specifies CAIRGGDAASYEQYS.

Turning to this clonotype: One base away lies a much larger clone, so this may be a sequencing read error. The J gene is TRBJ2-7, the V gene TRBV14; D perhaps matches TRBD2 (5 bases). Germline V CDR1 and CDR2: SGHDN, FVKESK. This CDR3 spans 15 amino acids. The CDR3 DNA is TGTGTCAGCAGCCAAGATCTAGTGGGAGACCCCCCACGCAACTTC. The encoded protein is CVSSQDLVGDPPRNF.

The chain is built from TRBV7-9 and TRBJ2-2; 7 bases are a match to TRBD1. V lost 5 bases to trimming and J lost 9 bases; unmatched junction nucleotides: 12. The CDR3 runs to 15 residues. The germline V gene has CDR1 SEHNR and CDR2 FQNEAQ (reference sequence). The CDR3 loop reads CASSLRQGPTRELFF. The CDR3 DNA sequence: TGTGCCAGCAGCCTGCGACAGGGCCCGACCAGGGAGCTGTTTTTT.

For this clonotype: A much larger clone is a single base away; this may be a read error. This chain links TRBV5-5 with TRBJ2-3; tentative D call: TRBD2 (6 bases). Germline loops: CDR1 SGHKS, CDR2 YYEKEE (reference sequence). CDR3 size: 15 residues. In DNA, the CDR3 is TGTGCCAACAGCCAACTAGCTTCTCGGTCAGATACGCAGTATTTT. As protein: CANSQLASRSDTQYF.

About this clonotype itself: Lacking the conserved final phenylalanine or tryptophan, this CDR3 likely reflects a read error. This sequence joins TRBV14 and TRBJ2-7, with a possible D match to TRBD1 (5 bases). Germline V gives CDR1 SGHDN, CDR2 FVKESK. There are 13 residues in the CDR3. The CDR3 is CASSQDSSYEQYS. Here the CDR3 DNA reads TGTGCTAGCAGCCAAGACAGCTCCTACGAGCAGTACTCC.

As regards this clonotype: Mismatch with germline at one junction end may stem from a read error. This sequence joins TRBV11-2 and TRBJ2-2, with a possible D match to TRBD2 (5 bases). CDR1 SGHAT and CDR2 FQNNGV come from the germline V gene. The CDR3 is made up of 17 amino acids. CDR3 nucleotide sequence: TGTGCTAGCAGCTTAGGCTTTAGCTCACCCAACACCGGGGAGCTGTCTTTT. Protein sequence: CASSLGFSSPNTGELSF.

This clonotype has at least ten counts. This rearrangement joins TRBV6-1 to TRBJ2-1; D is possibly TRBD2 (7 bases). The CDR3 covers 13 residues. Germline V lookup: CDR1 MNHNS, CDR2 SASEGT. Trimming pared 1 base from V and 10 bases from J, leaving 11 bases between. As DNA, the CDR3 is TGTGCCAGCAGTGAAGAGGGGGGGGGCGAGCAGTTCTTC. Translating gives CASSEEGGGEQFF.

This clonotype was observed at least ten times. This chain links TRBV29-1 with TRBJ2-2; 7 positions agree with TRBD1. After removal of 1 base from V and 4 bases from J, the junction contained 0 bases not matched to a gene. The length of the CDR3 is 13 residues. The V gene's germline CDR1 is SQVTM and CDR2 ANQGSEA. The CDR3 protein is CSVEAGGTGELFF. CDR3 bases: TGCAGCGTTGAAGCAGGGGGCACCGGGGAGCTGTTTTTT.

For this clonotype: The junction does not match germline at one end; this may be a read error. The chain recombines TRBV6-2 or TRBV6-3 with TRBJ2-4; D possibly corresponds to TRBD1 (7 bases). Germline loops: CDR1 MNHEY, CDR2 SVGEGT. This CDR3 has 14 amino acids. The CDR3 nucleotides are TGCGCCAGCAGGGGGGTAATAACCAAAACCATTCAGTACTTC. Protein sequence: CASRGVITKTIQYF.

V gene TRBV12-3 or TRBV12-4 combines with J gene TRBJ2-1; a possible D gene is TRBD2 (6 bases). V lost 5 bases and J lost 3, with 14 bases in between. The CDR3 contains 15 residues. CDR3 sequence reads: CASSIRGRFYNEQFF. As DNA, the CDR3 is TGTGCCAGCAGTATTCGGGGGAGATTCTACAATGAGCAGTTCTTC.

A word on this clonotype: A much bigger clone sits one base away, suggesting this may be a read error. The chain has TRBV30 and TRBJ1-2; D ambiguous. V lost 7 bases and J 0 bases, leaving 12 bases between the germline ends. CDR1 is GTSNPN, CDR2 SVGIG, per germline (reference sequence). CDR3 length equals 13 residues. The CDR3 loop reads CALSPASNYGYTF. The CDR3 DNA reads TGTGCCTTGAGCCCGGCCTCTAACTATGGCTACACCTTC.